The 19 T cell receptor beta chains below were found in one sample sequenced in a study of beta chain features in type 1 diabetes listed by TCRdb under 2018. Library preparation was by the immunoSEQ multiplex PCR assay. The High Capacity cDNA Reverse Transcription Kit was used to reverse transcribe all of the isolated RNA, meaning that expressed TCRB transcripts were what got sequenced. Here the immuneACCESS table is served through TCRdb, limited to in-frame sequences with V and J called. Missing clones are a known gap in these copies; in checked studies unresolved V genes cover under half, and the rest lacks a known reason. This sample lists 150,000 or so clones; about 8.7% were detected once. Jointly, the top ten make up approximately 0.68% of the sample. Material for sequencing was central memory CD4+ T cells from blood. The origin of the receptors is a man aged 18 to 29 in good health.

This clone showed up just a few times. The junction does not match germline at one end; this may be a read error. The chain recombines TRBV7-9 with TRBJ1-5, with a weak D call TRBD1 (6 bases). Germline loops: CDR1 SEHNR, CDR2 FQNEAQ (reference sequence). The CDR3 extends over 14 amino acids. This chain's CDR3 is CASSPDSSDQPQHF. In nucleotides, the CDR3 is TGTGCCAGCAGCCCGGACAGTAGCGATCAGCCCCAGCATTTT.

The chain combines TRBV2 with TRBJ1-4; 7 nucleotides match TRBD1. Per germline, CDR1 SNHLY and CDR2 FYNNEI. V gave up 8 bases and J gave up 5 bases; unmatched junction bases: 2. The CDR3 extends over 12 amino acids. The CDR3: CASRRGNEKLFF. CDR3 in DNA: TGTGCCAGCCGCAGGGGGAATGAAAAACTGTTTTTT.

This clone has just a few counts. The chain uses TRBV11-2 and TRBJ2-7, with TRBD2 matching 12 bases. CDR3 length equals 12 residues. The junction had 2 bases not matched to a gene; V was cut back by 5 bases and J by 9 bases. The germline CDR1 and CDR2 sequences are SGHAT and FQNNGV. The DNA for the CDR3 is TGTGCCAGCAGCCCGGGACTAGCGGGGCAGTACTTC. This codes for CASSPGLAGQYF.

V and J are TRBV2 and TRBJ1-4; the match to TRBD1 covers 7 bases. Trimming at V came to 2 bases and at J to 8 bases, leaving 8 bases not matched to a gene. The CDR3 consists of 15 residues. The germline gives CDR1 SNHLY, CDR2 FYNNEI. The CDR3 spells CASSESGQLLEKLFF. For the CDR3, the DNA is TGTGCCAGCAGTGAATCGGGACAGCTTTTGGAAAAACTGTTTTTT.

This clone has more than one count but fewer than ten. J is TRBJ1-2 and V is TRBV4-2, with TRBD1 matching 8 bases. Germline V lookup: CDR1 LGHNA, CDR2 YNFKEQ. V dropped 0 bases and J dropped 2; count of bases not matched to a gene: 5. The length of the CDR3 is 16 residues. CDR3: CASSQEVRGPNYGYTF. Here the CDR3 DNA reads TGTGCCAGCAGCCAAGAGGTCAGGGGGCCAAACTATGGCTACACCTTC.

CDR3 residues: CSGATLDRGLEAFF. The CDR3 region has the DNA TGCAGCGGTGCCACCTTGGACAGGGGACTTGAAGCTTTCTTT. The V and J genes are TRBV29-1 and TRBJ1-1; 9 bases agree with TRBD1. The CDR3 extends over 14 amino acids. Trimming cost V 7 bases and J 7 bases; bases outside gene matches: 13. CDR1 and CDR2 from the germline V gene are SQVTM and ANQGSEA.

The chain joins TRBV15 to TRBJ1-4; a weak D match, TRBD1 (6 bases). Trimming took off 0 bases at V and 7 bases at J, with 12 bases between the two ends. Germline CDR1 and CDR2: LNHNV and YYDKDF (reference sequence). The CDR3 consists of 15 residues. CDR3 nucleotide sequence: TGTGCCACCAGCAGAGATGCGGGGGCGGGTGAAAAACTGTTTTTT. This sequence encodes CATSRDAGAGEKLFF.

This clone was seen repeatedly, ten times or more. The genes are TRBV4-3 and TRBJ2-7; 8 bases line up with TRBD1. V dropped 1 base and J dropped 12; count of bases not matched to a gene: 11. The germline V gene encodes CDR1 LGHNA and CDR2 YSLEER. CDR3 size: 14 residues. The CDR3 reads CASSQVRTGSHLYF. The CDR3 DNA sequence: TGCGCCAGCAGCCAAGTTCGGACAGGGTCTCATTTGTACTTC.

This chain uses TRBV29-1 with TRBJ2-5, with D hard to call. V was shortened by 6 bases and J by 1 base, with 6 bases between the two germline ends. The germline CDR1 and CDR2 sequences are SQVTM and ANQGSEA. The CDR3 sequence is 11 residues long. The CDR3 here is CSVAPQETQYF. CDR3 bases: TGCAGCGTAGCCCCCCAAGAGACCCAGTACTTC.

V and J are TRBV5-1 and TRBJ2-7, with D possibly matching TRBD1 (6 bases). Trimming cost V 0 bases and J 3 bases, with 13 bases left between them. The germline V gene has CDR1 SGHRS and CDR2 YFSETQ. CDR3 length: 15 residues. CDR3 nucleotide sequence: TGCGCCAGCAGCTTGGAACCGACAGGCCTCTACGAGCAGTACTTC. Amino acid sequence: CASSLEPTGLYEQYF.

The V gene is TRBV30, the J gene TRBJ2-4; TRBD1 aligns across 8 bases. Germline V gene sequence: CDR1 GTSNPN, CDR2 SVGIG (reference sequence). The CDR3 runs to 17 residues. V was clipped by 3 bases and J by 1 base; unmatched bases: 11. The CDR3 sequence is CAWSTRQGTYAKNIQYF. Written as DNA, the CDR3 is TGTGCCTGGAGCACGAGACAGGGGACCTATGCCAAAAACATTCAGTACTTC.

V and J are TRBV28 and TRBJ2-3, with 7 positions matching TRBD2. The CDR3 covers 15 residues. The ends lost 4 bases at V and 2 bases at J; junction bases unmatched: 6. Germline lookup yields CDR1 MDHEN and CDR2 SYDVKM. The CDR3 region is CASSSSGSYTDTQYF. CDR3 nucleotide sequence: TGTGCCAGCAGTTCTAGCGGAAGCTACACAGATACGCAGTATTTT.

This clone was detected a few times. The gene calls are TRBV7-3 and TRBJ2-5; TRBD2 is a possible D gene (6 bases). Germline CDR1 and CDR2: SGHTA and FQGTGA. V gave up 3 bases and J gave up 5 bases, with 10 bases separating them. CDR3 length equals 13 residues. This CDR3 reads CASSFQGRETQYF. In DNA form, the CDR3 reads TGTGCCAGCAGCTTCCAAGGGAGGGAGACCCAGTACTTC.

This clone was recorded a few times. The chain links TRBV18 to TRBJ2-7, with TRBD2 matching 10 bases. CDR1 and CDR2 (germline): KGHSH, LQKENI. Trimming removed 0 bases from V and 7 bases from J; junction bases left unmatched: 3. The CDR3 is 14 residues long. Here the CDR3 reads CASSPPASGGEQYF. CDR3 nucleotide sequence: TGTGCCAGCTCACCACCTGCTAGCGGGGGAGAGCAGTACTTC.

The CDR3 coding sequence is TGTGCCAGCAGCTCCGCCGGGGGGGCCTACGAGCAGTACTTC. It yields the protein CASSSAGGAYEQYF. This chain links TRBV11-3 with TRBJ2-7; 8 nucleotides align to TRBD2. The V and J ends lost 4 bases and 2 bases, in that order; junction bases with no gene match: 4. Germline-derived CDR1 and CDR2 are SGHNT and YENEEA. The CDR3 is made up of 14 amino acids.

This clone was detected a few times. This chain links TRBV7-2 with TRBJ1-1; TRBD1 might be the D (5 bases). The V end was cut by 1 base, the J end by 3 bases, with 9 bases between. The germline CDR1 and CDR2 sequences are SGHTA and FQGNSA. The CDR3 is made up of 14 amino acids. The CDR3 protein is CASSLEAGHTEAFF. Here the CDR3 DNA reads TGTGCCAGCAGCTTAGAGGCAGGGCACACTGAAGCTTTCTTT. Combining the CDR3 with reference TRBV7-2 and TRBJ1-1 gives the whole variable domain GAGVSQSPSNKVTEKGKDVELRCDPISGHTALYWYRQSLGQGLEFLIYFQGNSAPDKSGLPSDRFSAERTGGSVSTLTIQRTQQEDSAVYLCASSLEAGHTEAFFGQGTRLTVV.

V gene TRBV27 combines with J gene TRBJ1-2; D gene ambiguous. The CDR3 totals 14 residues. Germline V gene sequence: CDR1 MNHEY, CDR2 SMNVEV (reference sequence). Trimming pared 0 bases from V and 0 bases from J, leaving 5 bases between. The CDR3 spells CASSLSHPNYGYTF. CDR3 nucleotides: TGTGCCAGCAGTTTATCCCATCCTAACTATGGCTACACCTTC.

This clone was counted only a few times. The CDR3 DNA reads TGTGCCAGCAGCTTAAGGGAGACGGTCGAGCAGTACTTC. Translation gives CASSLRETVEQYF. The rearrangement uses TRBV7-2 and TRBJ2-5, with D possibly matching TRBD2 (5 bases). The closer fit of TRBJ2-7 to the DNA end suggests the J call may be wrong. The CDR3 has 13 amino acids. CDR1 and CDR2 (germline): SGHTA, FQGNSA.

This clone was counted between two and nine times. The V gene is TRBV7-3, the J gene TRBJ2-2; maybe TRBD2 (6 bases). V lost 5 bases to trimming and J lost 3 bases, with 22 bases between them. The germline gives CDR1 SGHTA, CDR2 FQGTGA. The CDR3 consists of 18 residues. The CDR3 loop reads CASSPEVGQAGDTGELFF. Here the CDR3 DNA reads TGTGCCAGCAGCCCAGAGGTCGGGCAAGCGGGCGACACCGGGGAGCTGTTTTTT.